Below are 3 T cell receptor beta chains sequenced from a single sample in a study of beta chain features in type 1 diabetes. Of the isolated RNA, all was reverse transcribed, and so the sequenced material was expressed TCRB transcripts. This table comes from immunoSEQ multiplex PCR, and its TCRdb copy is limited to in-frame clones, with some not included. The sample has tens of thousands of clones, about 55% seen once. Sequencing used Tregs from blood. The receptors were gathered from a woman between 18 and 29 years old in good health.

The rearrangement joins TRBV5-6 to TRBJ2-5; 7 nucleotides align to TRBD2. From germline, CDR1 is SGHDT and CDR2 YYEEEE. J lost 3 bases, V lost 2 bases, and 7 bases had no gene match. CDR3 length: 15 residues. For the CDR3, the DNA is TGTGCCAGCAGCTTACTTGGCGGGGGAGAAGAGACCCAGTACTTC. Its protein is CASSLLGGGEETQYF.

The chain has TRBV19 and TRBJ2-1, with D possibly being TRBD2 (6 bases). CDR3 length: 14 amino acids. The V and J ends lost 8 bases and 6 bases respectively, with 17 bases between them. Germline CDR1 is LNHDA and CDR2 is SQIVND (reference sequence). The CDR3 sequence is CASGGTGWSNEQFF. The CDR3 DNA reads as TGTGCCAGTGGGGGGACGGGATGGAGCAATGAGCAGTTCTTC. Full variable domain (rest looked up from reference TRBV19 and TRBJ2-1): DGGITQSPKYLFRKEGQNVTLSCEQNLNHDAMYWYRQDPGQGLRLIYYSQIVNDFQKGDIAEGYSVSREKKESFPLTVTSAQKNPTAFYLCASGGTGWSNEQFFGPGTRLTVL.

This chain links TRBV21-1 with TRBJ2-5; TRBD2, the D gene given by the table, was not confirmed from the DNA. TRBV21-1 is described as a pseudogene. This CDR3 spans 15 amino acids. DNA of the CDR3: TGTGCCAGCAGCAAACGCGGGAGGGCGGGGGAGACCCAGTACTTC. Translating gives CASSKRGRAGETQYF.